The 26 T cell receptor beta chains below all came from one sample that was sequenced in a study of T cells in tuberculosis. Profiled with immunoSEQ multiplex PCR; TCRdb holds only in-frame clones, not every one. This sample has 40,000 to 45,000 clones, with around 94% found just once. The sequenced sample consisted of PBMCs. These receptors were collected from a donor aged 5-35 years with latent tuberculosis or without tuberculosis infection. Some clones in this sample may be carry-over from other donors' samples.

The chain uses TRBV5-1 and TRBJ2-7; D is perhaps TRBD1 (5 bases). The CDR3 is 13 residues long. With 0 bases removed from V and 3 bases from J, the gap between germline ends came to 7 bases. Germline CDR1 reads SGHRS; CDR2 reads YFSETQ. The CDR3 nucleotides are TGCGCCAGCAGCTTGGCAGGGATCTACGAGCAGTACTTC. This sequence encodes CASSLAGIYEQYF.

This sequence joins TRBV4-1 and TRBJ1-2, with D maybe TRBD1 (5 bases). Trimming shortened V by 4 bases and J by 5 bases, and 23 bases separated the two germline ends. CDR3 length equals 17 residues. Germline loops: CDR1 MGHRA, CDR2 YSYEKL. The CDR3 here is CASSPPRRLGGWYGYTF. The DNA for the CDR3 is TGCGCCAGCAGCCCACCCCGACGGCTGGGGGGTTGGTATGGCTACACCTTC.

In DNA, the CDR3 is TGTGCCAGCAGCTTACTGACTTTATTTGGTGAGCAGTTCTTC. This sequence encodes CASSLLTLFGEQFF. The genes are TRBV7-9 and TRBJ2-1; D uncertain. The germline V gene has CDR1 SEHNR and CDR2 FQNEAQ (reference sequence). This CDR3 spans 14 amino acids. Trimming stripped 2 bases from V and 9 bases from J, with 14 bases between.

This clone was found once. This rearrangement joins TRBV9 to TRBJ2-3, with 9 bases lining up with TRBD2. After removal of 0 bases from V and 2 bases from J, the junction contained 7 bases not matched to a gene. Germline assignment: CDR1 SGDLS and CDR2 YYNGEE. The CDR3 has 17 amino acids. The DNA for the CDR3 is TGTGCCAGCAGCGTAGCTCTCCTAGCGGGATTCACAGATACGCAGTATTTT. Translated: CASSVALLAGFTDTQYF.

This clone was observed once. The CDR3, as DNA: TGTGCCAGCAGCGCCGCCGGACAGGGTCCCTATGGCTACACCTTC. Translation: CASSAAGQGPYGYTF. The rearrangement links TRBV9 to TRBJ1-2, with 8 bases identical to TRBD1. V shed 3 bases, J shed 4 bases, and the junction held 8 bases outside the gene matches. This CDR3 has 15 amino acids. Germline loops: CDR1 SGDLS, CDR2 YYNGEE.

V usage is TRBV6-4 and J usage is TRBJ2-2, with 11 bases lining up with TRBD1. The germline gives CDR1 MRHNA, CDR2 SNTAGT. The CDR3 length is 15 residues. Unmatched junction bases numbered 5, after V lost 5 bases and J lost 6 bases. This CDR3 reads CASSPGQGVSGELFF. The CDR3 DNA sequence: TGTGCCAGCAGTCCGGGACAGGGGGTGTCCGGGGAGCTGTTTTTT.

This chain's CDR3 is CASSSDRNTEAFF. The CDR3 DNA sequence: TGTGCCAGCAGCTCGGACAGGAACACTGAAGCTTTCTTT. The chain couples TRBV7-2 to TRBJ1-1; D is perhaps TRBD1 (6 bases). The CDR3 is 13 residues long. Trimming took 4 bases from V and 1 from J, leaving 7 bases between them. Per germline, CDR1 SGHTA and CDR2 FQGNSA.

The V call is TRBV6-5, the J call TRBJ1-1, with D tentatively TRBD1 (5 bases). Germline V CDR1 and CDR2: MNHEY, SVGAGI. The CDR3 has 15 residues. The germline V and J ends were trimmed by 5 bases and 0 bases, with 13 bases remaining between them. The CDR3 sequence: CASSRRGRVNTEAFF. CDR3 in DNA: TGTGCCAGCAGTCGACGAGGCAGGGTGAACACTGAAGCTTTCTTT.

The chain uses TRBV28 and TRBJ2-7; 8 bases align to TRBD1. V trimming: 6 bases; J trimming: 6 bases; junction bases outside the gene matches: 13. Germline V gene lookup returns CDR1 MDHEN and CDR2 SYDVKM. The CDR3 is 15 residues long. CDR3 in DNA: TGTGCCAGCAGGGGACCCAGGACAGGGCGGTCCGAGCAGTACTTC. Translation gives CASRGPRTGRSEQYF.

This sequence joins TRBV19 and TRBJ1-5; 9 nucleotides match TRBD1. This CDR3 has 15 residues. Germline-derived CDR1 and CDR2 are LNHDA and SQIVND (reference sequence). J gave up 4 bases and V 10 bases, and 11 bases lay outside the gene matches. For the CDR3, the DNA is TGTGCCACCATGCCGAGACAGGGGGATAATCAGCCCCAGCATTTT. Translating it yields CATMPRQGDNQPQHF.

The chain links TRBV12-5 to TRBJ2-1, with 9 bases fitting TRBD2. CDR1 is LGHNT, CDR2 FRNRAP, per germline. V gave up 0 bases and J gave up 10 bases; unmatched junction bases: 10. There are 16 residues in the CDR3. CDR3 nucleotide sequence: TGTGCTAGTGGTTTGGTACAGGCTAGCGGGAAGGGAGAGCAGTTCTTC. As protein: CASGLVQASGKGEQFF.

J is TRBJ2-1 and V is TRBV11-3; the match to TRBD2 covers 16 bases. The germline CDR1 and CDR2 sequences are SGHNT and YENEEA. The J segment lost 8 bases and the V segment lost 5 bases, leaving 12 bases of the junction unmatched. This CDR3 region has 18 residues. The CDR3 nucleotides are TGTGCCAGCAGCCAACGGACCGGGACTAGCGGGAGGGCGGATGAGCAGTTCTTC. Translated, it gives CASSQRTGTSGRADEQFF.

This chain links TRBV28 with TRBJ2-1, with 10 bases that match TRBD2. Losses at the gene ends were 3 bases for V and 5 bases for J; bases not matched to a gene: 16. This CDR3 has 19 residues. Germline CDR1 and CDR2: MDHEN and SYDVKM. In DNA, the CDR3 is TGTGCCAGCAGTTTCTCCAGCGGGAGGGTTGCGGTACGCGACAATGAGCAGTTCTTC. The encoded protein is CASSFSSGRVAVRDNEQFF.

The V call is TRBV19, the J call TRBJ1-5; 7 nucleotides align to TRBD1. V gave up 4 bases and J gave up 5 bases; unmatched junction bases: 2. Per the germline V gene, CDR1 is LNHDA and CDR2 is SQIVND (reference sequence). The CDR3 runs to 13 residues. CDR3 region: CASSRTGDQPQHF. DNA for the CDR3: TGTGCCAGTAGTAGGACAGGAGATCAGCCCCAGCATTTT.

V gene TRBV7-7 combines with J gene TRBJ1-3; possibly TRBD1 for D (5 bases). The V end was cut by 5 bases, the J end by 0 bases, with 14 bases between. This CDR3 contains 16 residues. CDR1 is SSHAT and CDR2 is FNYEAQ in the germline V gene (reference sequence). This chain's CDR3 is CASSAGGIDSGNTIYF. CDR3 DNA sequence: TGTGCCAGCAGCGCCGGGGGAATAGACTCTGGAAACACCATATATTTT.

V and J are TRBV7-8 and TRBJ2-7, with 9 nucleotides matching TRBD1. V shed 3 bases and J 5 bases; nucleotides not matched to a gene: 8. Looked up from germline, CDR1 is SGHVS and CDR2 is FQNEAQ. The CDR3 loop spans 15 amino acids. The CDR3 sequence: CASSFSQGARDEQYF. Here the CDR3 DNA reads TGTGCCAGCAGCTTTTCACAGGGGGCGCGGGACGAGCAGTACTTC.

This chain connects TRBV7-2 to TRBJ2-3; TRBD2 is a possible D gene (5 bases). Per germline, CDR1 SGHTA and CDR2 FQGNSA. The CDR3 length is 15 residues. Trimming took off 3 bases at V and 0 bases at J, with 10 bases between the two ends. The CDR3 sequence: CASSFGGGSTDTQYF. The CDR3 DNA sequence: TGTGCCAGCAGCTTTGGAGGCGGGAGCACAGATACGCAGTATTTT.

CDR3 residues: CASSSGLNTGELFF. CDR3 sequence (DNA): TGTGCCAGCAGCTCGGGACTGAACACCGGGGAGCTGTTTTTT. The chain uses TRBV7-9 and TRBJ2-2; D might be TRBD2 (6 bases). The CDR3 runs to 14 residues. The V end was cut by 4 bases, the J end by 1 base, with 7 bases between. Germline loops: CDR1 SEHNR, CDR2 FQNEAQ (reference sequence).

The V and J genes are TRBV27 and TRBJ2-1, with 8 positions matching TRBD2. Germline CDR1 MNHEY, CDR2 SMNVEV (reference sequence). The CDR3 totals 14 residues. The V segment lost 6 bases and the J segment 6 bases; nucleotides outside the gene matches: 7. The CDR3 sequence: CASSLQAGGNEQFF. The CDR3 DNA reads TGTGCCAGCAGCCTCCAGGCGGGGGGCAATGAGCAGTTCTTC.

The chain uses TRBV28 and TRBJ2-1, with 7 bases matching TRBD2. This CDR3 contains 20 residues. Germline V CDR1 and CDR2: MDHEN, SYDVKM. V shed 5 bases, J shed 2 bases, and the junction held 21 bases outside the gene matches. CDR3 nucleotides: TGTGCCAGCAGTCGACCCTCTAGCGGAGGGACCGATTTAACCTACAATGAGCAGTTCTTC. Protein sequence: CASSRPSSGGTDLTYNEQFF.

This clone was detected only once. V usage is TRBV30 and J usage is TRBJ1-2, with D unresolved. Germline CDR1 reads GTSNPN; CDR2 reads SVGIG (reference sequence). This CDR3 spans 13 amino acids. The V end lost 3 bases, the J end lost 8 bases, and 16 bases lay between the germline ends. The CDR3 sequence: CAWSTLASGGYTF. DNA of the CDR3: TGTGCCTGGAGCACATTGGCCTCGGGAGGCTACACCTTC.

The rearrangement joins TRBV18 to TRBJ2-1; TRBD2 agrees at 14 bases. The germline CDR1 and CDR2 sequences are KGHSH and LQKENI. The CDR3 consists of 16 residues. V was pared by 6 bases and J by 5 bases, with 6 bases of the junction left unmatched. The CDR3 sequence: CASSLGTSGGNNEQFF. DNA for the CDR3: TGTGCCAGCTCTCTAGGGACTAGCGGGGGCAACAATGAGCAGTTCTTC.

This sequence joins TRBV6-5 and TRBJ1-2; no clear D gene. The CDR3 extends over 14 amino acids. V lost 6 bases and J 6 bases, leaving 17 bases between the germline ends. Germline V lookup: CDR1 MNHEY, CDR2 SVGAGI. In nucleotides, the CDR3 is TGTGCCAGCAGGTCCCCTCTGCGGGGTGATGGCTACACCTTC. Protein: CASRSPLRGDGYTF.

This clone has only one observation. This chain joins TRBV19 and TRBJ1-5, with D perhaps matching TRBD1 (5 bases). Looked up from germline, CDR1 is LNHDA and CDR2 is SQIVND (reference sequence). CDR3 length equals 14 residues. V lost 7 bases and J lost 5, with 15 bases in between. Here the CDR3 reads CASNSQGTYQPQHF. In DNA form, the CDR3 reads TGTGCCAGTAATTCGCAGGGAACGTATCAGCCCCAGCATTTT.

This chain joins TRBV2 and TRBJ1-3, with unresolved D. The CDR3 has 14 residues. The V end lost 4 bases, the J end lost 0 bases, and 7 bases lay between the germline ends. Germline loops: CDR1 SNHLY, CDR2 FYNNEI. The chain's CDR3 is CASSAPSSGNTIYF. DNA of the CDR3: TGTGCCAGCAGTGCCCCCAGCTCTGGAAACACCATATATTTT.

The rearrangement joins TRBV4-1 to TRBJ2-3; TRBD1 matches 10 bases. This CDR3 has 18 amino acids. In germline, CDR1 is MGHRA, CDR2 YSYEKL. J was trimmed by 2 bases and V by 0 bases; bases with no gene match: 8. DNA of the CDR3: TGCGCCAGCAGCCAAGAGCAGGGGGGACAGGGGATCACAGATACGCAGTATTTT. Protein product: CASSQEQGGQGITDTQYF.